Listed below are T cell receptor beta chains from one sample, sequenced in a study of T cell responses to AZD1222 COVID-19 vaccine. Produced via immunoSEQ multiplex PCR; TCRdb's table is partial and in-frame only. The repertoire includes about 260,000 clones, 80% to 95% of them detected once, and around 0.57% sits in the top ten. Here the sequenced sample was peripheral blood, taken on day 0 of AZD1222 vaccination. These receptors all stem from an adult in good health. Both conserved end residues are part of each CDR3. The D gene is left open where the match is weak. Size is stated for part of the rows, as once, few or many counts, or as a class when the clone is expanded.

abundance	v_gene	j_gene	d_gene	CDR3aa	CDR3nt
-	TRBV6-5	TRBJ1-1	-	CASSNGLTEAFF	TGTGCCAGCAGCAACGGGCTGACTGAAGCTTTCTTT
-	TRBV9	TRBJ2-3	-	CASSVQGTDTQYF	TGTGCCAGCAGCGTCCAGGGGACAGATACGCAGTATTTT
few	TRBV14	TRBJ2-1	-	CASSQGNEQFF	TGTGCCAGCAGCCAAGGTAATGAGCAGTTCTTC
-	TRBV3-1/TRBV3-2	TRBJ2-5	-	CASSRHQETQYF	TGTGCCAGCAGTCGACACCAAGAGACCCAGTACTTC
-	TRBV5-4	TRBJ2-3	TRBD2	CASSRGTSGGHTDTQYF	TGTGCCAGCAGCCGAGGGACTAGCGGGGGGCACACAGATACGCAGTATTTT
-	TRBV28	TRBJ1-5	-	CASSSATAVEGPQHF	TGTGCCAGCAGTTCTGCAACCGCCGTCGAGGGGCCCCAGCATTTT
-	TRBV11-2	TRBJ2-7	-	CASSLGRDPGLDEQYF	TGTGCCAGCAGCTTAGGTAGGGACCCGGGTCTCGACGAGCAGTACTTC
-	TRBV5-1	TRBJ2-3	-	CASRSVVGDTQYF	TGCGCCAGCAGGTCCGTTGTCGGAGATACGCAGTATTTT
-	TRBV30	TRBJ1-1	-	CAWSVTGSITNTEAFF	TGTGCCTGGAGTGTAACAGGTTCAATTACGAACACTGAAGCTTTCTTT
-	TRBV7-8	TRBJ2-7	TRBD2	CASSGRTSGSTYEQYF	TGTGCCAGCAGCGGGCGGACTAGCGGGTCCACCTACGAGCAGTACTTC
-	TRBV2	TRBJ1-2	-	CAIGGYTF	TGTGCGATCGGTGGCTACACCTTC
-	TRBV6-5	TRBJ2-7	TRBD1	CASRAGTGGLYEQYF	TGTGCCAGCAGAGCAGGGACAGGGGGACTCTACGAGCAGTACTTC
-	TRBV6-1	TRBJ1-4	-	CASSEFILATATNEKLFF	TGTGCCAGCAGTGAATTCATCCTCGCGACGGCGACTAATGAAAAACTGTTTTTT
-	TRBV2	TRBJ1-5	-	CASSEGQASNQPQHF	TGTGCCAGCAGTGAAGGGCAGGCTAGCAATCAGCCCCAGCATTTT
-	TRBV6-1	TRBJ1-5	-	CASSEGPVGQPQHF	TGTGCCAGCAGTGAAGGGCCAGTGGGTCAGCCCCAGCATTTT
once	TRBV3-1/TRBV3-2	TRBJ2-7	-	CASSPQGGYEQYF	TGTGCCAGCAGCCCCCAGGGGGGCTACGAGCAGTACTTC
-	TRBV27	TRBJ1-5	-	CASSLLGSQPQHF	TGTGCCAGCAGTTTATTGGGGAGTCAGCCCCAGCATTTT
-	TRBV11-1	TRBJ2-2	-	CASSLPRGSGELFF	TGTGCCAGCAGCTTACCCAGGGGTTCGGGGGAGCTGTTTTTT
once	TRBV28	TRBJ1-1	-	CASSLVGNTEAFF	TGTGCCAGCAGTTTAGTCGGTAACACTGAAGCTTTCTTT
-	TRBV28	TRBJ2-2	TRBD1	CASRQGTVKKTGELFF	TGTGCCAGCAGACAAGGGACAGTAAAAAAGACCGGGGAGCTGTTTTTT
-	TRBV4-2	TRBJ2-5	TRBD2	CASSQDRSTSKETQYF	TGTGCCAGCAGCCAAGATCGTTCGACTAGCAAAGAGACCCAGTACTTC
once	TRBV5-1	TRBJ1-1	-	CASSLVLGGKVGNTEAFF	TGCGCCAGCAGCTTGGTACTTGGGGGGAAGGTAGGGAACACTGAAGCTTTCTTT
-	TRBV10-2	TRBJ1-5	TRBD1	CASSRDSNQPQHF	TGCGCCAGCAGCCGGGACAGTAATCAGCCCCAGCATTTT
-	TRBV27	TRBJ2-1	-	CASSPKRFNEQFF	TGTGCCAGCAGTCCCAAGAGATTCAATGAGCAGTTCTTC
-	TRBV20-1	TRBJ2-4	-	CSAQDRNIQYF	TGCAGTGCCCAGGACAGAAACATTCAGTACTTC
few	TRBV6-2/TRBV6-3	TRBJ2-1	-	CASSYIGNEQFF	TGTGCCAGCAGTTACATCGGCAATGAGCAGTTCTTC
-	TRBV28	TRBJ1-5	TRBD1	CASSSWTGRGSNQPQHF	TGTGCCAGCAGCTCCTGGACAGGGAGAGGTAGCAATCAGCCCCAGCATTTT
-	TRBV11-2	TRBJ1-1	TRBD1	CASSLAGQGNTEAFF	TGTGCCAGCAGCCTGGCCGGACAGGGGAACACTGAAGCTTTCTTT
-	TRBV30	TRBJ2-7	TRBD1	CAWSLPRTGYEQYF	TGTGCCTGGAGTCTTCCGAGGACAGGGTACGAGCAGTACTTC
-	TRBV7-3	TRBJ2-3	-	CASSLSPRAGGETSTDTQYF	TGTGCCAGCAGCTTAAGCCCCAGGGCGGGCGGAGAGACTAGCACAGATACGCAGTATTTT
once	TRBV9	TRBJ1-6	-	CASSVEQSNSPLHF	TGTGCCAGCAGCGTGGAACAATCTAATTCACCCCTCCACTTT
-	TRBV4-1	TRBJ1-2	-	CASSQEGAGNGYTF	TGCGCCAGCAGCCAAGAGGGGGCAGGGAATGGCTACACCTTC
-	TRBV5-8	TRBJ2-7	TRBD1	CASSFGTAWEEQYF	TGTGCCAGCAGCTTCGGGACAGCCTGGGAAGAGCAGTACTTC
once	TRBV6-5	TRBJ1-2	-	CATLDYRDGYGYTF	TGTGCCACCTTAGATTACAGGGATGGCTATGGCTACACCTTC
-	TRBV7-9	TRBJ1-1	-	CAIIPSRDMGLNTEAFF	TGTGCCATCATTCCATCTCGGGACATGGGGTTGAACACTGAAGCTTTCTTT
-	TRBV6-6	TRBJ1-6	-	CASSQDHRDARRGFLHF	TGTGCCAGCAGTCAGGATCACCGGGACGCCCGGCGGGGTTTCCTCCACTTT
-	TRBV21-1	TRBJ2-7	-	CASSKVGKEHEQYF	TGTGCCAGCAGCAAAGTTGGGAAAGAACACGAGCAGTACTTC
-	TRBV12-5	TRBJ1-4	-	CASGSHNEKLFF	TGTGCTAGTGGTTCACATAATGAAAAACTGTTTTTT
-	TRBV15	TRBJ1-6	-	CATSRGGRVNSPLHF	TGTGCCACCAGCAGAGGTGGCCGGGTTAATTCACCCCTCCACTTT
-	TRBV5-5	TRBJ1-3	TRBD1	CASSFLLPGQGAGNTIYF	TGTGCCAGCAGCTTTTTACTCCCGGGACAGGGGGCTGGAAACACCATATATTTT
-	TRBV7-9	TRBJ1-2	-	CASRDSWSAGYGYTF	TGTGCCAGCAGGGACTCTTGGAGCGCCGGCTATGGCTACACCTTC
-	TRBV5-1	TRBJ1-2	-	CASSLLTANYGYTF	TGCGCCAGCAGCTTGCTGACAGCTAACTATGGCTACACCTTC
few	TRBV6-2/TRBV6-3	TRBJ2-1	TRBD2	CASSYSSGRFNEQFF	TGTGCCAGCAGTTACAGTAGCGGGAGGTTCAATGAGCAGTTCTTC
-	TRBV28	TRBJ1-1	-	CASSLTRGGAFF	TGTGCCAGCAGTTTGACTCGGGGGGGGGCTTTCTTT
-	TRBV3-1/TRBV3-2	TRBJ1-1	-	CASSHRNTEAFF	TGTGCCAGCAGCCACCGGAACACTGAAGCTTTCTTT
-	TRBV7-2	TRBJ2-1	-	CASSSGANEQFF	TGTGCCAGCAGCTCAGGGGCCAATGAGCAGTTCTTC
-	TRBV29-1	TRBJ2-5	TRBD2	CSLTPSGQETQYF	TGCAGCCTAACCCCTAGCGGACAAGAGACCCAGTACTTC
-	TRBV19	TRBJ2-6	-	CASSTAANVLTF	TGTGCCAGTAGCACGGCGGCCAACGTCCTGACTTTC
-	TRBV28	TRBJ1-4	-	CASSSLWVTTNEKLFF	TGTGCCAGCAGTTCCCTTTGGGTTACAACTAATGAAAAACTGTTTTTT
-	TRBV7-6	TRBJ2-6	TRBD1	CASSLRDRGSGANVLTF	TGTGCCAGCAGCCTCCGGGACAGGGGGTCTGGGGCCAACGTCCTGACTTTC
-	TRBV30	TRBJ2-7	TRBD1	CAGSGGLGEQYF	TGTGCCGGGTCAGGGGGCTTAGGCGAGCAGTACTTC